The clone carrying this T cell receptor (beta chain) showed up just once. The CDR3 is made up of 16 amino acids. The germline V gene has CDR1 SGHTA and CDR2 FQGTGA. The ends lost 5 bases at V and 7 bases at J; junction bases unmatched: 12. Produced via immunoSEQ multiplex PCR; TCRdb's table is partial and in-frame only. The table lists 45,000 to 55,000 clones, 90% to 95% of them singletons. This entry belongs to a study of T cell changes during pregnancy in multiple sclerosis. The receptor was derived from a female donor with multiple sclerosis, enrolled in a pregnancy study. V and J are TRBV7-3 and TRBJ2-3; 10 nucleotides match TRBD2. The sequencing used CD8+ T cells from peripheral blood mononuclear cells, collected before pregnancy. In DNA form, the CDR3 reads TGTGCCAGCAGCCCCGGAAGCGGGAGGGAGGTGAATACGCAGTATTTT. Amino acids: CASSPGSGREVNTQYF.